This T cell receptor (beta chain) was recovered during a study of T cells of healthy individuals. This clonotype was counted a few times. TCRdb fed the 5' RACE reads into MiXCR, producing one record per CDR3 protein. The profile shows around 63,000 distinct CDR3 sequences, roughly 16% of them singletons. Germline V gives CDR1 SEHNR, CDR2 FQNEAQ (reference sequence). V was pared by 0 bases and J by 1 base, with 6 bases between. The CDR3 totals 15 residues. The gene calls are TRBV7-9 and TRBJ2-2; D might be TRBD2 (5 bases). This TCR came from a human donor in good health. As DNA, the CDR3 is TGTGCCAGCAGCTTAGCTGGAGGGAACACCGGGGAGCTGTTTTTT. Translation gives CASSLAGGNTGELFF.